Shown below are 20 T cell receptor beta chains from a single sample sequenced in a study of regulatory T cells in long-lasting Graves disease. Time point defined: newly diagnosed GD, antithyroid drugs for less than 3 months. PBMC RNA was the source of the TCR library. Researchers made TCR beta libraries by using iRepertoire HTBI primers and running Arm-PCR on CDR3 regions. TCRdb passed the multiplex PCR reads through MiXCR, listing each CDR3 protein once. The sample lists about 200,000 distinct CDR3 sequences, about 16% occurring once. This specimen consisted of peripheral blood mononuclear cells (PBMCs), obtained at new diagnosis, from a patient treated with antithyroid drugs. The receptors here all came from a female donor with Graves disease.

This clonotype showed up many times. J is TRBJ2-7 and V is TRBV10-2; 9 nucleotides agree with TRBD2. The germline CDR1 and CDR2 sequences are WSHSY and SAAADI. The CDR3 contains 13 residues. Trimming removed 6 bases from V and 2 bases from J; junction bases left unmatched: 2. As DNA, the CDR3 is TGCGCCAGCAGACTAGCGGGCACCTACGAGCAGTACTTC. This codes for CASRLAGTYEQYF.

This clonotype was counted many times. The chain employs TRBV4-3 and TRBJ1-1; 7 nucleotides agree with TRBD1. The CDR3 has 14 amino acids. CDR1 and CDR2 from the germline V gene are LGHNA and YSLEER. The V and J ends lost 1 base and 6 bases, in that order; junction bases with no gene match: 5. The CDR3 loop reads CASSQGPGQSEAFF. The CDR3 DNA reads TGCGCCAGCAGCCAAGGGCCGGGACAGTCTGAAGCTTTCTTT.

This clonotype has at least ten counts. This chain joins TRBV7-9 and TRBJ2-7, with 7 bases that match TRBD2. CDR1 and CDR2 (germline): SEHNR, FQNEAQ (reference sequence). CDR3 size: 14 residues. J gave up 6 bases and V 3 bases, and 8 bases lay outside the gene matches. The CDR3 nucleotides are TGTGCCAGCAGCTTGACTAGCTGGCGGGCCGAGCAGTACTTC. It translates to CASSLTSWRAEQYF.

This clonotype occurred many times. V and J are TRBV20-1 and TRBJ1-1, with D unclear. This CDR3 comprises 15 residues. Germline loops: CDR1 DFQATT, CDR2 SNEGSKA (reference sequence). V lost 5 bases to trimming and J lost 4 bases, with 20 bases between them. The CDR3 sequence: CSAEGPSGFVTEAFF. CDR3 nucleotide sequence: TGCAGTGCTGAAGGACCATCGGGTTTTGTCACTGAAGCTTTCTTT.

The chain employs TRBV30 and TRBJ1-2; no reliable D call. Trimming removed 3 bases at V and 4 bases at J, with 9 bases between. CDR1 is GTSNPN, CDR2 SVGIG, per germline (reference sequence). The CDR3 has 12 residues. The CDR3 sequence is CAWRRGTYGYTF. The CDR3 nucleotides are TGTGCCTGGAGGCGGGGTACCTATGGCTACACCTTC.

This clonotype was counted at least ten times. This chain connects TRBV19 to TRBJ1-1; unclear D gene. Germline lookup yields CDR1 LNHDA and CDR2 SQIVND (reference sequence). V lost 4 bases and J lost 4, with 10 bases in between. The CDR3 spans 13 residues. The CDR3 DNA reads TGTGCCAGTAGTAGGGGTCGGGGCACTGAAGCTTTCTTT. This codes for CASSRGRGTEAFF.

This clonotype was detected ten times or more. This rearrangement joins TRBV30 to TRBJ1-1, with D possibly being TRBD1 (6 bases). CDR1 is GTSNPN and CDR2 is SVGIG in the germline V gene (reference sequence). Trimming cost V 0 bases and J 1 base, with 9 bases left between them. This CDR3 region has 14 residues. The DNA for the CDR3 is TGTGCCTGGAGTGTCGGGGGGCAGAACACTGAAGCTTTCTTT. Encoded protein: CAWSVGGQNTEAFF.

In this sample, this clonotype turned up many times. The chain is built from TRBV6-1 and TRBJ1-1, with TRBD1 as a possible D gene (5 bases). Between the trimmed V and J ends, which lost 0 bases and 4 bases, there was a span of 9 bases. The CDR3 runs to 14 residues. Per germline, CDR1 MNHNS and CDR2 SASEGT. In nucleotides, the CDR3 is TGTGCCAGCAGTGAAGCAGGGGTCGGCACTGAAGCTTTCTTT. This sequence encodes CASSEAGVGTEAFF.

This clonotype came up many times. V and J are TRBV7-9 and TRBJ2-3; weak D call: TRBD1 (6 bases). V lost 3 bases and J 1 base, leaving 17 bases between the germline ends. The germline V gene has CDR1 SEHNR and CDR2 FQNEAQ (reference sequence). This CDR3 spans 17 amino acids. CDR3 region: CASSFGTVEGGTDTQYF. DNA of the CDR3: TGTGCCAGCAGCTTTGGGACGGTTGAGGGGGGCACAGATACGCAGTATTTT.

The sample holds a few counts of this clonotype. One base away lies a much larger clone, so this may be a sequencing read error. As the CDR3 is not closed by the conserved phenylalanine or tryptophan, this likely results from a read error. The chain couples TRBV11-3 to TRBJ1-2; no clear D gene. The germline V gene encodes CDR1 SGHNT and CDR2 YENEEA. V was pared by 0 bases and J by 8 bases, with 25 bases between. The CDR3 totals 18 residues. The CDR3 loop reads CASSLDRPGSKIEPGYTL. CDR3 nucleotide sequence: TGTGCCAGCAGCTTAGATCGGCCGGGGAGTAAGATCGAGCCGGGCTACACCCTC.

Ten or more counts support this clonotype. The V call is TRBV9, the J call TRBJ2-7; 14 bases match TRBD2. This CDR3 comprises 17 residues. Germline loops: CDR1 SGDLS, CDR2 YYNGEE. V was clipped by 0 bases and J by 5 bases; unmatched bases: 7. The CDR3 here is CASSVGGLAGVMDEQYF. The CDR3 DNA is TGTGCCAGCAGCGTAGGGGGACTAGCGGGAGTTATGGACGAGCAGTACTTC. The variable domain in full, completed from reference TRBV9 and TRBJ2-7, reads DSGVTQTPKHLITATGQRVTLRCSPRSGDLSVYWYQQSLDQGLQFLIQYYNGEERAKGNILERFSAQQFPDLHSELNLSSLELGDSALYFCASSVGGLAGVMDEQYFGPGTRLTVT.

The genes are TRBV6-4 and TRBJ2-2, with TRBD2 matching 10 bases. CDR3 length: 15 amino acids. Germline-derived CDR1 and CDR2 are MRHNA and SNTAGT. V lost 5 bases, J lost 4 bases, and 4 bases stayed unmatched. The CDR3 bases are TGTGCCAGCAGTAGCGGGAGGGGAAGCACCGGGGAGCTGTTTTTT. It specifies CASSSGRGSTGELFF.

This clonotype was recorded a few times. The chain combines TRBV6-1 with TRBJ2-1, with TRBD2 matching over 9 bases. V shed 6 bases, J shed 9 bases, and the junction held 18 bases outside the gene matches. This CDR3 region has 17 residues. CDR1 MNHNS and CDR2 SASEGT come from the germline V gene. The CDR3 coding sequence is TGTGCCAGCAGCCTCCCGAGGGGTAGCGGGAGACCGGCTGAGCAGTTCTTC. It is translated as CASSLPRGSGRPAEQFF.

The CDR3 sequence: CASSHIPTRATGELFF. The CDR3 DNA sequence: TGCGCCAGCAGCCACATACCGACGCGGGCCACCGGGGAGCTGTTTTTT. The chain has TRBV4-1 and TRBJ2-2; a weak D match, TRBD2 (5 bases). With 3 bases removed from V and 4 bases from J, the gap between germline ends came to 15 bases. CDR3 size: 16 residues. In germline, CDR1 is MGHRA, CDR2 YSYEKL.

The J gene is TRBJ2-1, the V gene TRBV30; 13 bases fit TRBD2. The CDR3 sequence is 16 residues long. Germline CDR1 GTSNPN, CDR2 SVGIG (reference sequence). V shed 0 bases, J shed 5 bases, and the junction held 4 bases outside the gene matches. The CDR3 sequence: CAWSVTGTSGDNEQFF. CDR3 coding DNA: TGTGCCTGGAGTGTGACCGGGACTAGCGGGGACAATGAGCAGTTCTTC.

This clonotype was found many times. CDR3: CASRPPQGGGQETQYF. DNA for the CDR3: TGTGCCAGCAGACCCCCACAGGGGGGTGGGCAAGAGACCCAGTACTTC. The chain couples TRBV6-1 to TRBJ2-5, with 8 bases lining up with TRBD1. The germline CDR1 and CDR2 sequences are MNHNS and SASEGT. V lost 6 bases, J lost 2 bases, and 11 bases stayed unmatched. The CDR3 has 16 residues.

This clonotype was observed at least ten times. CDR3 sequence reads: CASSLTRLGLSGNTIYF. The DNA for the CDR3 is TGTGCCAGCAGCCTTACCCGACTGGGACTCTCTGGAAACACCATATATTTT. J is TRBJ1-3 and V is TRBV7-8, with a weak D call TRBD1 (5 bases). The CDR3 loop spans 17 amino acids. From germline, CDR1 is SGHVS and CDR2 FQNEAQ. V was shortened by 5 bases and J by 0 bases, with 17 bases between the two germline ends.

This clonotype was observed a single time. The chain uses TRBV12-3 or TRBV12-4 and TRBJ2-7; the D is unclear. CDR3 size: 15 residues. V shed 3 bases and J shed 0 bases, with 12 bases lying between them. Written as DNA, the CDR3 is TGTGCCAGCAGTTTTTGGGTCAAAAGCTCCTACGAGCAGTACTTC. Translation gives CASSFWVKSSYEQYF.

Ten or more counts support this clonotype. The CDR3 nucleotides are TGTGCCAGCAGTTACCGTGGGGAAGATACGCAGTATTTT. Protein: CASSYRGEDTQYF. The chain carries TRBV6-2 or TRBV6-3 and TRBJ2-3; D remains ambiguous. Per the germline V gene, CDR1 is MNHEY and CDR2 is SVGEGT. Trimming shortened V by 2 bases and J by 5 bases, and 8 bases separated the two germline ends. This CDR3 comprises 13 residues.

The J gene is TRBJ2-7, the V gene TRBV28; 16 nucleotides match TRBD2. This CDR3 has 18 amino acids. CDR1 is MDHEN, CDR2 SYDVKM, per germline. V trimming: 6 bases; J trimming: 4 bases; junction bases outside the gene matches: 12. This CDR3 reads CASSPPGTSGRAGYEQYF. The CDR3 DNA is TGTGCCAGCAGCCCCCCCGGGACTAGCGGGAGGGCCGGGTACGAGCAGTACTTC.